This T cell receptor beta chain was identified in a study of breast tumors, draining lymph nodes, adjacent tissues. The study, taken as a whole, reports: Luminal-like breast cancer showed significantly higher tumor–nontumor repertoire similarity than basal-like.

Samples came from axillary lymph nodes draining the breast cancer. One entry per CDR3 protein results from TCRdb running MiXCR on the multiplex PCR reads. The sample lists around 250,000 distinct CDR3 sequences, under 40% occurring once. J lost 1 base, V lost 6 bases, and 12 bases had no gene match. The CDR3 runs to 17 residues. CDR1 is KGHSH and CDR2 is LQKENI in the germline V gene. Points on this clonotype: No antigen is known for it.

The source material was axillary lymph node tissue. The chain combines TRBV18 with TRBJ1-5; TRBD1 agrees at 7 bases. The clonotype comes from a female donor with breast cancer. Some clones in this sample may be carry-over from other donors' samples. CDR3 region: CASSLTTGAGSNQPQHF. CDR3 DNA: TGTGCCAGCTCGCTTACTACAGGGGCGGGAAGCAATCAGCCCCAGCATTTT. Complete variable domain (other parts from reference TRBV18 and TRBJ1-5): NAGVMQNPRHLVRRRGQEARLRCSPMKGHSHVYWYRQLPEEGLKFMVYLQKENIIDESGMPKERFSAEFPKEGPSILRIQQVVRGDSAAYFCASSLTTGAGSNQPQHFGDGTRLSIL.